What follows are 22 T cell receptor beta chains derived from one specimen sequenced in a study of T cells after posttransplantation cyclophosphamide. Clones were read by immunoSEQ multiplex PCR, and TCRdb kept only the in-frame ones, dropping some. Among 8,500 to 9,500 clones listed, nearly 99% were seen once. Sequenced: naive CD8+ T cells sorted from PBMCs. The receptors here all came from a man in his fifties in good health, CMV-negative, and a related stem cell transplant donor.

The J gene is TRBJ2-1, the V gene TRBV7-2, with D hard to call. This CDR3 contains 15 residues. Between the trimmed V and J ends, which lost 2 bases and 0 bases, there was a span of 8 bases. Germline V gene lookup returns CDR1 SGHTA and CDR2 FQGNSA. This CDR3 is CASSLSLASYNEQFF. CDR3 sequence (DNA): TGTGCCAGCAGCTTAAGTTTGGCCTCCTACAATGAGCAGTTCTTC.

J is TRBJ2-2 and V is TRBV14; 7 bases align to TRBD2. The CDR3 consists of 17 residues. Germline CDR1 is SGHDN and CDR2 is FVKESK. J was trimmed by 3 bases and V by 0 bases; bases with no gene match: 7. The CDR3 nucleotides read TGTGCCAGCAGCCAAGAAGGGGCTAGCGGCTACACCGGGGAGCTGTTTTTT. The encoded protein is CASSQEGASGYTGELFF.

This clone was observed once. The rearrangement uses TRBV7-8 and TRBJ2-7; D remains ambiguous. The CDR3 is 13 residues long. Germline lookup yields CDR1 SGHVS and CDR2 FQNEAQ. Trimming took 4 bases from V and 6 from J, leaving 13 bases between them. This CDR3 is CASSSTLTAEQYF. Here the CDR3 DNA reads TGTGCCAGCAGCTCGACACTTACTGCCGAGCAGTACTTC.

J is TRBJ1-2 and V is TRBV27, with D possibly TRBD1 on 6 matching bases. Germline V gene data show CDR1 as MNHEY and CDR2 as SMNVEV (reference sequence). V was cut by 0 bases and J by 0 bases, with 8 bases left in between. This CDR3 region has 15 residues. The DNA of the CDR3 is TGTGCCAGCAGTTTATCGAAGGGGGCTAACTATGGCTACACCTTC. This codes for CASSLSKGANYGYTF.

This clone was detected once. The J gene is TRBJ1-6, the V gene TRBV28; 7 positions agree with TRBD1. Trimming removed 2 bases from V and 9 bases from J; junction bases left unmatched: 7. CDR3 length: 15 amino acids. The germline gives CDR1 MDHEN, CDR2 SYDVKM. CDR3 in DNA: TGTGCCAGCAGTTTACCCGGGACAGTCGGTTCACCCCTCCACTTT. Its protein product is CASSLPGTVGSPLHF.

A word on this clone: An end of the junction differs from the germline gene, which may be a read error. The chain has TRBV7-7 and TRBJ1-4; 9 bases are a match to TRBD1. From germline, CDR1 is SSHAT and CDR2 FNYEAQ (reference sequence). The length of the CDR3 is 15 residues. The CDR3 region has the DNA TGTGCTAGCAGCGAACCGGGACAGGGTTTAGAAAAACTGTTTTTT. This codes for CASSEPGQGLEKLFF.

CDR3 in DNA: TGCGCCAGCAGCCAAGAGACCCTAGCGGGGGGAGGGTACGAGCAGTACTTC. Encoded protein: CASSQETLAGGGYEQYF. The chain has TRBV4-3 and TRBJ2-7; 11 nucleotides align to TRBD2. V trimming: 0 bases; J trimming: 4 bases; junction bases outside the gene matches: 8. The CDR3 is 17 amino acids. Looked up from germline, CDR1 is LGHNA and CDR2 is YSLEER.

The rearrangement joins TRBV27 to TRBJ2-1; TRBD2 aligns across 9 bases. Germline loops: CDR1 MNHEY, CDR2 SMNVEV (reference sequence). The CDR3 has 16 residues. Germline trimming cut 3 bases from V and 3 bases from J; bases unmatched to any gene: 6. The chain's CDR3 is CASSFSGLAIYNEQFF. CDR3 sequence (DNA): TGTGCCAGCAGTTTTTCGGGACTAGCAATCTACAATGAGCAGTTCTTC.

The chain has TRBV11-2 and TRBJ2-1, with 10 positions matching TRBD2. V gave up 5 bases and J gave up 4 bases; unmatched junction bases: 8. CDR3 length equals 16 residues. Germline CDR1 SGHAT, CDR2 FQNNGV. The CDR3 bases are TGTGCCAGCAGCGTCTTTAGCGGGGGGATATACAATGAGCAGTTCTTC. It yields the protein CASSVFSGGIYNEQFF.

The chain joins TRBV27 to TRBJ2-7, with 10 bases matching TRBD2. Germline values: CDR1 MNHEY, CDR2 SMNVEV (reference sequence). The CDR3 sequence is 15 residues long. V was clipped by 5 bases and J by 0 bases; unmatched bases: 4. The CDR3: CASSRLAGASYEQYF. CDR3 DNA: TGTGCCAGCAGTCGACTAGCGGGCGCCTCCTACGAGCAGTACTTC.

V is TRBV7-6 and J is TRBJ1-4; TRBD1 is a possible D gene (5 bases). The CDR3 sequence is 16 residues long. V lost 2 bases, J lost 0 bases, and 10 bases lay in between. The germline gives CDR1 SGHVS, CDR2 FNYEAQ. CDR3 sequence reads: CASSLRGIATNEKLFF. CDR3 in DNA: TGTGCCAGCAGCTTAAGGGGAATAGCAACTAATGAAAAACTGTTTTTT.

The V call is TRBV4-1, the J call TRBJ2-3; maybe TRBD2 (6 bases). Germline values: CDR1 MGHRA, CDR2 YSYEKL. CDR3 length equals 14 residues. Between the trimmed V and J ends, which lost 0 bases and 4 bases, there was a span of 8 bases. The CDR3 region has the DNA TGCGCCAGCAGCCAAGACTGGGGGGCAGATACGCAGTATTTT. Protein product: CASSQDWGADTQYF.

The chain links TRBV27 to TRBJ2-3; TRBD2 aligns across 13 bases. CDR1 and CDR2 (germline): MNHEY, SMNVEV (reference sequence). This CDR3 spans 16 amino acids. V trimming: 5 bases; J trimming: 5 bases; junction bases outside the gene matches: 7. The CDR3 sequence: CASSPGTSGIRDTQYF. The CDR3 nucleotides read TGTGCCAGCAGTCCGGGGACTAGCGGGATTAGAGATACGCAGTATTTT.

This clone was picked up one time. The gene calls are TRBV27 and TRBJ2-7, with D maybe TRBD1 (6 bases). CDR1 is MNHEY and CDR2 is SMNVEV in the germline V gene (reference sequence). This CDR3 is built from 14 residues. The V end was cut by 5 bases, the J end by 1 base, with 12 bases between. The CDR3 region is CASSLTGLSYEQYF. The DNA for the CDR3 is TGTGCCAGCAGTCTGACAGGTCTTTCCTACGAGCAGTACTTC.

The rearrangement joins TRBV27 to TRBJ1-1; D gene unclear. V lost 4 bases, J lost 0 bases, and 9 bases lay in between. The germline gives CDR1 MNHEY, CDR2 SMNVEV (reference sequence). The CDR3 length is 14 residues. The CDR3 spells CASSWSGMNTEAFF. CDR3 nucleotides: TGTGCCAGCAGTTGGTCGGGGATGAACACTGAAGCTTTCTTT.

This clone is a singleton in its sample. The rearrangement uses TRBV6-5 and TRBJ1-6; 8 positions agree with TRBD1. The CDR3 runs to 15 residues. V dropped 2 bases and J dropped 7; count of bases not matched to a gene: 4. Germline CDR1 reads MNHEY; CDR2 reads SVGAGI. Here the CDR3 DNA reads TGTGCCAGCAGTTACGGGCAGGGGGCCAATTCACCCCTCCACTTT. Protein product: CASSYGQGANSPLHF.

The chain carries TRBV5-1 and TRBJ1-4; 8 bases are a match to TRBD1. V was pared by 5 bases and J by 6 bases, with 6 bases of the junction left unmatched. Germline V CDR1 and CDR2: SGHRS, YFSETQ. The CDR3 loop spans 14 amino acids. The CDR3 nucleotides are TGCGCCAGCAGTTGGGCAGGGGGCGATGAAAAACTGTTTTTT. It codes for CASSWAGGDEKLFF.

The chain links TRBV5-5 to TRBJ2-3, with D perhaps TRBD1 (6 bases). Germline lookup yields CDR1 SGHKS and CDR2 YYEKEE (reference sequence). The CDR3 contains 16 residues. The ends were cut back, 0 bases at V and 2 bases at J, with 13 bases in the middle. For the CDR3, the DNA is TGTGCCAGCAGCTTGGAGACAGGAGATCTCACAGATACGCAGTATTTT. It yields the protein CASSLETGDLTDTQYF.

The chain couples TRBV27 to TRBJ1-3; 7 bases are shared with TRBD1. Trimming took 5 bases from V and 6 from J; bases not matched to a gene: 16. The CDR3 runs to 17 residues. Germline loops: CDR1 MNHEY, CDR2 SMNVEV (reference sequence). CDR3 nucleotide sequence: TGTGCCAGCAGTGCCAGACAGGGAACAATCCTTCCAAACACCATATATTTT. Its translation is CASSARQGTILPNTIYF.

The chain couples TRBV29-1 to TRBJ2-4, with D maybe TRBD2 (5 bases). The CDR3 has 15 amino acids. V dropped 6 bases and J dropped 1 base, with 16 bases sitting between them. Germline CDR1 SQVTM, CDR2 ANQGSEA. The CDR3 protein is CSVYGVGEAKNIQYF. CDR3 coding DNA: TGCAGCGTCTACGGGGTTGGGGAGGCCAAAAACATTCAGTACTTC.

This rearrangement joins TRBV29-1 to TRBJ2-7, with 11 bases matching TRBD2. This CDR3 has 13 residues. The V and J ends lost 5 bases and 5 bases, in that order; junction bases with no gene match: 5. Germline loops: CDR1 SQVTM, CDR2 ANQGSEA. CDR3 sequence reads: CSVTSGSIHEQYF. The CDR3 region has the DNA TGCAGCGTTACTAGCGGGAGTATCCACGAGCAGTACTTC.

The CDR3 loop reads CASSWGVAYEQYF. For the CDR3, the DNA is TGCGCCAGCAGCTGGGGGGTAGCTTACGAGCAGTACTTC. The V call is TRBV5-1, the J call TRBJ2-7; D may be TRBD2 (6 bases). V lost 3 bases, J lost 4 bases, and 11 bases lay in between. Germline values: CDR1 SGHRS, CDR2 YFSETQ. The CDR3 spans 13 residues.